The next 27 T cell receptor beta chains were all read from a single sample in a study of blood T cell repertoires in COVID-19. TCRdb's copy holds only in-frame clones and misses some; the assay was immunoSEQ multiplex PCR. In the table there are 360,000 or so clones, about nine tenths of which are singletons. Sequenced input: PBMCs or T cells enriched from blood (not recorded which). Source of these receptors: a woman aged 25 to 39 who had recovered from COVID-19.

The chain combines TRBV7-2 with TRBJ1-5, with D unclear. The CDR3 extends over 12 amino acids. Germline values: CDR1 SGHTA, CDR2 FQGNSA. V was trimmed by 9 bases and J by 3 bases, leaving 9 bases between them. CDR3 sequence: CASHSPNQPQHF. In DNA, the CDR3 is TGTGCCAGTCACAGTCCCAATCAGCCCCAGCATTTT.

The chain combines TRBV4-2 with TRBJ2-4; 8 bases are shared with TRBD1. V lost 1 base, J lost 3 bases, and 5 bases stayed unmatched. The CDR3 totals 16 residues. Germline-derived CDR1 and CDR2 are LGHNA and YNFKEQ. This CDR3 is CASSQGTGNVKNIQYF. In DNA form, the CDR3 reads TGTGCCAGCAGCCAAGGGACAGGGAACGTCAAAAACATTCAGTACTTC.

The chain has TRBV5-1 and TRBJ2-1; TRBD1 agrees at 11 bases. From germline, CDR1 is SGHRS and CDR2 YFSETQ. The CDR3 has 17 amino acids. The trim removed 0 bases at V and 10 bases at J, leaving 12 bases unmatched. The CDR3 loop is CASSLVLFGTGGLEQFF. The CDR3 DNA is TGCGCCAGCAGCTTGGTCCTCTTTGGGACAGGGGGATTAGAGCAGTTCTTC.

This chain uses TRBV7-2 with TRBJ2-5; TRBD1 matches 12 bases. Losses at the gene ends were 3 bases for V and 5 bases for J; bases not matched to a gene: 7. The CDR3 runs to 16 residues. Germline CDR1 SGHTA, CDR2 FQGNSA. CDR3 bases: TGTGCCAGCAGCTTTACTGGGACAGGGGGCGCGGAGACCCAGTACTTC. It codes for CASSFTGTGGAETQYF.

V usage is TRBV18 and J usage is TRBJ1-3; 10 bases line up with TRBD1. The germline gives CDR1 KGHSH, CDR2 LQKENI. There are 16 residues in the CDR3. Trimming cost V 2 bases and J 3 bases; bases outside gene matches: 4. CDR3 residues: CASSPFGTGVGNTIYF. The CDR3 DNA reads TGTGCCAGCTCACCATTTGGGACAGGGGTTGGAAACACCATATATTTT.

The chain is built from TRBV3-1 (or the pseudogene TRBV3-2) and TRBJ2-1; 14 nucleotides line up with TRBD2. Germline V lookup: CDR1 LGHDT, CDR2 YNNKEL (reference sequence). With V trimmed by 0 bases and J by 3 bases, 4 bases remained unmatched. CDR3 length: 18 amino acids. CDR3 amino acids: CASSQETGTSGGYNEQFF. In DNA form, the CDR3 reads TGTGCCAGCAGCCAAGAAACCGGGACTAGCGGGGGCTACAATGAGCAGTTCTTC.

This rearrangement joins TRBV13 to TRBJ2-5, with 15 bases matching TRBD2. The CDR3 length is 16 residues. J lost 2 bases, V lost 3 bases, and 1 base had no gene match. CDR1 is PRHDT and CDR2 is FYEKMQ in the germline V gene (reference sequence). CDR3 sequence: CASSLGLAGGQETQYF. The DNA of the CDR3 is TGTGCCAGCAGCTTGGGACTAGCGGGGGGACAAGAGACCCAGTACTTC.

The genes are TRBV30 and TRBJ1-6; D is possibly TRBD1 (5 bases). Trimming left V 3 bases short and J 9 bases short, with 12 bases between. From germline, CDR1 is GTSNPN and CDR2 SVGIG (reference sequence). CDR3 length: 13 residues. CDR3 DNA: TGTGCCTGGAGCTCCAGGGTGGCTTCACCCCTCCACTTT. Its translation is CAWSSRVASPLHF. Full variable domain (remainder filled in from reference TRBV30 and TRBJ1-6): SQTIHQWPATLVQPVGSPLSLECTVEGTSNPNLYWYRQAAGRGLQLLFYSVGIGQISSEVPQNLSASRPQDRQFILSSKKLLLSDSGFYLCAWSSRVASPLHFGNGTRLTVT.

The rearrangement links TRBV10-2 to TRBJ2-5; 10 bases align to TRBD2. Germline CDR1 is WSHSY and CDR2 is SAAADI. Trimming took 0 bases from V and 7 from J; bases not matched to a gene: 5. The CDR3 is made up of 15 amino acids. CDR3 region: CASSESVLAGRTQYF. Here the CDR3 DNA reads TGCGCCAGCAGTGAGTCGGTACTAGCGGGGAGGACCCAGTACTTC.

The V and J genes are TRBV30 and TRBJ1-4; the D is unclear. V was trimmed by 3 bases and J by 7 bases, leaving 12 bases between them. In germline, CDR1 is GTSNPN, CDR2 SVGIG (reference sequence). The CDR3 has 13 amino acids. CDR3 DNA sequence: TGTGCCTGGAGCAGAGTGAGGGTTGAAAAACTGTTTTTT. Translated: CAWSRVRVEKLFF.

The chain links TRBV6-5 to TRBJ2-1, with 7 bases aligning to TRBD2. Germline trimming cut 0 bases from V and 3 bases from J; bases unmatched to any gene: 2. The CDR3 contains 15 residues. The germline V gene encodes CDR1 MNHEY and CDR2 SVGAGI. The CDR3 loop reads CASSYSERGYNEQFF. The CDR3 DNA is TGTGCCAGCAGTTACTCTGAGCGGGGCTACAATGAGCAGTTCTTC.

A word on this clone: Different DNA sequences within this sample yield the same CDR3. This sequence joins TRBV19 and TRBJ1-4; 7 bases fit TRBD1. J gave up 2 bases and V 6 bases, and 3 bases lay outside the gene matches. CDR1 and CDR2 from the germline V gene are LNHDA and SQIVND (reference sequence). This CDR3 has 14 amino acids. CDR3 loop: CASSPTGTNEKLFF. In DNA form, the CDR3 reads TGTGCCAGTAGCCCGACAGGGACTAATGAAAAACTGTTTTTT.

This chain uses TRBV7-7 with TRBJ2-2; TRBD2 agrees at 16 bases. Germline V CDR1 and CDR2: SSHAT, FNYEAQ (reference sequence). V trimming: 5 bases; J trimming: 4 bases; junction bases outside the gene matches: 7. The CDR3 runs 18 residues. CDR3 in DNA: TGTGCCAGCAGCCAACTCGGGACTAGCGGGAGGGGCACCGGGGAGCTGTTTTTT. The encoded protein is CASSQLGTSGRGTGELFF.

J is TRBJ1-1 and V is TRBV18; 8 bases match TRBD1. V dropped 3 bases and J dropped 9; count of bases not matched to a gene: 12. This CDR3 comprises 15 residues. Looked up from germline, CDR1 is KGHSH and CDR2 is LQKENI. CDR3 nucleotides: TGTGCCAGCTCACCCAAAACAGGGGGAAAGGTCAAAGCTTTCTTT. As protein: CASSPKTGGKVKAFF.

The chain employs TRBV7-9 and TRBJ1-4, with D possibly being TRBD1 (6 bases). The CDR3 has 12 amino acids. The V gene's germline CDR1 is SEHNR and CDR2 FQNEAQ (reference sequence). V was cut by 1 base and J by 14 bases, with 11 bases left in between. The CDR3 sequence is CASSLGGQSLFF. The CDR3, as DNA: TGTGCCAGCAGCTTAGGTGGACAGTCTCTGTTTTTT.

V is TRBV28 and J is TRBJ1-5, with D possibly matching TRBD1 (6 bases). Trimming pared 6 bases from V and 5 bases from J, leaving 26 bases between. The CDR3 spans 18 residues. Germline V gene lookup returns CDR1 MDHEN and CDR2 SYDVKM. This CDR3 is CASRENRDLLRIDQPQHF. The CDR3 coding sequence is TGTGCCAGCAGGGAAAACAGGGATCTCCTGCGGATTGATCAGCCCCAGCATTTT.

J is TRBJ2-6 and V is TRBV4-1, with a weak D call TRBD2 (5 bases). Per germline, CDR1 MGHRA and CDR2 YSYEKL. V was trimmed by 0 bases and J by 2 bases, leaving 5 bases between them. The CDR3 extends over 15 amino acids. CDR3 sequence (DNA): TGCGCCAGCAGCCAAGAGAGGGCTGGGGCCAACGTCCTGACTTTC. Translating it yields CASSQERAGANVLTF.

The V gene is TRBV7-2, the J gene TRBJ1-2; the D is unclear. With 1 base removed from V and 2 bases from J, the gap between germline ends came to 8 bases. CDR1 is SGHTA and CDR2 is FQGNSA in the germline V gene. There are 14 residues in the CDR3. In DNA, the CDR3 is TGTGCCAGCAGCTTAGGCCCGGGGAACTATGGCTACACCTTC. As protein: CASSLGPGNYGYTF.

The chain carries TRBV19 and TRBJ2-3, with unresolved D. V was trimmed by 0 bases and J by 5 bases, leaving 9 bases between them. The CDR3 extends over 14 amino acids. The germline CDR1 and CDR2 sequences are LNHDA and SQIVND (reference sequence). CDR3: CASSIDPVRDTQYF. In DNA form, the CDR3 reads TGTGCCAGTAGTATAGACCCTGTTAGAGATACGCAGTATTTT.

The gene calls are TRBV4-1 and TRBJ1-6; weak D call: TRBD1 (6 bases). The CDR3 length is 17 residues. V shed 0 bases and J shed 10 bases, with 19 bases lying between them. Germline V CDR1 and CDR2: MGHRA, YSYEKL. The CDR3 DNA reads TGCGCCAGCAGCCAAGAGATAGCAGGGGCGCTGAGCTCACCCCTCCACTTT. Residues: CASSQEIAGALSSPLHF.

The V gene is TRBV19, the J gene TRBJ1-2, with D possibly matching TRBD1 (5 bases). V was trimmed by 5 bases and J by 5 bases, leaving 24 bases between them. CDR1 and CDR2 from the germline V gene are LNHDA and SQIVND (reference sequence). The CDR3 is 17 residues long. The CDR3 sequence: CASSGAARWPTAYGYTF. As DNA, the CDR3 is TGTGCCAGTAGTGGGGCAGCGCGTTGGCCAACCGCTTATGGCTACACCTTC.

This chain links TRBV9 with TRBJ1-2, with 7 bases identical to TRBD1. Germline values: CDR1 SGDLS, CDR2 YYNGEE. J lost 7 bases, V lost 3 bases, and 9 bases had no gene match. The CDR3 sequence is 14 residues long. The CDR3 DNA follows: TGTGCCAGCAGCGGAAGATACAGGGGCCCTGGCTACACCTTC. This encodes CASSGRYRGPGYTF.

This clone was detected only a few times. V and J are TRBV7-3 and TRBJ2-5; 16 bases fit TRBD2. Germline V CDR1 and CDR2: SGHTA, FQGTGA. V gave up 6 bases and J gave up 4 bases; unmatched junction bases: 5. The CDR3 covers 16 residues. The CDR3 nucleotides read TGTGCCAGCAGGTCCGGGACTAGCGGGGGGGCAGAGACCCAGTACTTC. It codes for CASRSGTSGGAETQYF.

This clone was seen just once. V is TRBV10-3 and J is TRBJ2-3; D unresolved. The germline V gene has CDR1 ENHRY and CDR2 SYGVKD. There are 15 residues in the CDR3. Deletions cut 3 bases from V and 6 bases from J, with 16 bases between. This chain's CDR3 is CAISDPVRTRDTQYF. For the CDR3, the DNA is TGTGCCATCAGTGATCCAGTGCGCACCAGGGATACGCAGTATTTT.

The chain joins TRBV6-4 to TRBJ2-2; 11 nucleotides agree with TRBD1. The ends lost 4 bases at V and 5 bases at J; junction bases unmatched: 3. CDR1 is MRHNA, CDR2 SNTAGT, per germline. The CDR3 has 15 residues. CDR3 nucleotides: TGTGCCAGCAGTGGTGGACAGGGGGCAACCGGGGAGCTGTTTTTT. It codes for CASSGGQGATGELFF.

The genes are TRBV9 and TRBJ1-4; 9 positions agree with TRBD1. CDR1 is SGDLS and CDR2 is YYNGEE in the germline V gene. This CDR3 comprises 15 residues. Losses at the gene ends were 2 bases for V and 8 bases for J; bases not matched to a gene: 7. The CDR3 nucleotides read TGTGCCAGCAGCGTCGAAGGGACAGGGTCAGAAAAACTGTTTTTT. Translating it yields CASSVEGTGSEKLFF.

The genes are TRBV6-2 or TRBV6-3 and TRBJ1-1; perhaps TRBD1 as D (6 bases). The CDR3 is 16 amino acids. Germline CDR1 is MNHEY and CDR2 is SVGEGT. Trimming removed 2 bases at V and 0 bases at J, with 13 bases between. CDR3 residues: CASSYGDTLLNTEAFF. The CDR3 DNA sequence: TGTGCCAGCAGTTACGGGGACACGCTGCTGAACACTGAAGCTTTCTTT.